The 17 T cell receptor beta chains below all came from one sample that was sequenced in a study of shared clonotypes between healthy human individuals. Clones were read by immunoSEQ multiplex PCR, and TCRdb kept only the in-frame ones, dropping some. The data show some 500,000 clones, roughly 95% seen once. The material sequenced was naive CD4+ T cells sorted from blood. Subset defined: CD45RA+ positively selected. These receptors were taken from a woman aged 25 to 39 in good health.

This clone is a singleton in its sample. The genes are TRBV6-5 and TRBJ2-7, with 11 positions matching TRBD2. The length of the CDR3 is 15 residues. The V gene end was trimmed by 1 base and the J gene end by 5 bases; junction bases not matched to a gene: 4. Germline V CDR1 and CDR2: MNHEY, SVGAGI. CDR3 nucleotide sequence: TGTGCCAGCAGTTACTTTAGCGGGAGGGCCGACGAGCAGTACTTC. Translated, it gives CASSYFSGRADEQYF.

The V and J genes are TRBV6-5 and TRBJ1-5, with D possibly matching TRBD1 (6 bases). CDR1 and CDR2 from the germline V gene are MNHEY and SVGAGI. Trimming pared 7 bases from V and 7 bases from J, leaving 14 bases between. The CDR3 sequence is 13 residues long. CDR3 sequence reads: CASTVKQGQPQHF. The CDR3 region has the DNA TGTGCCAGCACCGTAAAACAGGGCCAGCCCCAGCATTTT.

The V and J genes are TRBV5-1 and TRBJ2-1; tentative D call: TRBD1 (5 bases). The germline CDR1 and CDR2 sequences are SGHRS and YFSETQ. Trimming left V 3 bases short and J 9 bases short, with 10 bases between. The CDR3 has 12 residues. CDR3 amino acids: CASSSRGPEQFF. DNA of the CDR3: TGCGCCAGCAGCTCTAGGGGCCCTGAGCAGTTCTTC.

The chain joins TRBV28 to TRBJ1-5; 7 nucleotides align to TRBD1. The CDR3 loop spans 15 amino acids. Germline lookup yields CDR1 MDHEN and CDR2 SYDVKM. The V and J ends lost 5 bases and 4 bases, in that order; junction bases with no gene match: 8. CDR3 nucleotides: TGTGCCAGCAGTAAGACGACAGGGTATAATCAGCCCCAGCATTTT. It is translated as CASSKTTGYNQPQHF. The full variable domain, its missing parts supplied by reference TRBV28 and TRBJ1-5, is DVKVTQSSRYLVKRTGEKVFLECVQDMDHENMFWYRQDPGLGLRLIYFSYDVKMKEKGDIPEGYSVSREKKERFSLILESASTNQTSMYLCASSKTTGYNQPQHFGDGTRLSIL.

This sequence joins TRBV9 and TRBJ2-7; tentative D call: TRBD1 (5 bases). The CDR3 contains 14 residues. The germline CDR1 and CDR2 sequences are SGDLS and YYNGEE. V lost 0 bases and J lost 5, with 12 bases in between. The CDR3 bases are TGTGCCAGCAGCGTAGGCGGACAAGTCCACGAGCAGTACTTC. Its translation: CASSVGGQVHEQYF.

The V gene is TRBV7-2, the J gene TRBJ2-3; D perhaps matches TRBD2 (7 bases). V was cut by 1 base and J by 0 bases, with 20 bases left in between. Germline V gene lookup returns CDR1 SGHTA and CDR2 FQGNSA. This CDR3 comprises 19 residues. In nucleotides, the CDR3 is TGTGCCAGCAGCTTAGTAGGGACGTACAGGGAGGGCAGCACAGATACGCAGTATTTT. It codes for CASSLVGTYREGSTDTQYF.

This chain links TRBV28 with TRBJ1-4; 9 nucleotides agree with TRBD1. The V segment lost 6 bases and the J segment 6 bases; nucleotides outside the gene matches: 8. There are 15 residues in the CDR3. Germline-derived CDR1 and CDR2 are MDHEN and SYDVKM. The CDR3 DNA reads as TGTGCCAGCAGAGTTCGGGACAGGGTTTATGAAAAACTGTTTTTT. Protein product: CASRVRDRVYEKLFF.

This sequence joins TRBV18 and TRBJ1-1, with no clear D. Germline CDR1 reads KGHSH; CDR2 reads LQKENI. Trimming removed 4 bases at V and 0 bases at J, with 3 bases between. The CDR3 is 12 residues long. CDR3 region: CASSLMNTEAFF. DNA for the CDR3: TGTGCCAGCTCACTCATGAACACTGAAGCTTTCTTT.

CDR3 DNA sequence: TGTGCCAGCAGTTTCTCATTATCTACATCCAATGAGCAGTTCTTC. Translating gives CASSFSLSTSNEQFF. This chain connects TRBV7-7 to TRBJ2-1; D not certain. This CDR3 comprises 15 residues. Trimming removed 6 bases from V and 6 bases from J, with 18 bases in between. Germline values: CDR1 SSHAT, CDR2 FNYEAQ (reference sequence).

This clone was seen once. V is TRBV7-6 and J is TRBJ2-1; 7 bases are a match to TRBD2. The CDR3 sequence is 16 residues long. Trimming at V came to 5 bases and at J to 3 bases, leaving 10 bases not matched to a gene. Germline assignment: CDR1 SGHVS and CDR2 FNYEAQ. CDR3 sequence reads: CASSIRRDYYYNEQFF. The CDR3 bases are TGTGCCAGCAGCATACGCCGGGACTACTACTACAATGAGCAGTTCTTC. Variable domain in full (rest from reference TRBV7-6 and TRBJ2-1): GAGVSQSPRYKVTKRGQDVALRCDPISGHVSLYWYRQALGQGPEFLTYFNYEAQQDKSGLPNDRFSAERPEGSISTLTIQRTEQRDSAMYRCASSIRRDYYYNEQFFGPGTRLTVL.

The V call is TRBV18, the J call TRBJ1-4; 10 nucleotides match TRBD1. CDR1 and CDR2 from the germline V gene are KGHSH and LQKENI. Trimming cost V 4 bases and J 5 bases; bases outside gene matches: 4. This CDR3 has 15 residues. Written as DNA, the CDR3 is TGTGCCAGCTCACGAGGACAGGGGGGAAATGAAAAACTGTTTTTT. Residues: CASSRGQGGNEKLFF.

Notes on this clone: At the DNA level, this CDR3 is encoded by other sequences in the same sample as well. The chain combines TRBV5-1 with TRBJ2-7; the match to TRBD2 covers 7 bases. The length of the CDR3 is 14 residues. The trim removed 2 bases at V and 2 bases at J, leaving 4 bases unmatched. Germline CDR1 reads SGHRS; CDR2 reads YFSETQ. In DNA form, the CDR3 reads TGCGCCAGCAGCTTCACCAGCGGGACCTACGAGCAGTACTTC. Amino acids: CASSFTSGTYEQYF.

The rearrangement joins TRBV5-1 to TRBJ1-5; a possible D gene is TRBD1 (5 bases). The CDR3 has 14 amino acids. Deletions cut 4 bases from V and 11 bases from J, with 19 bases between. Looked up from germline, CDR1 is SGHRS and CDR2 is YFSETQ. Written as DNA, the CDR3 is TGCGCCAGCAGCCCGGGACCCAGAGAGGTAGCCCAGCATTTT. Its protein is CASSPGPREVAQHF.

V is TRBV28 and J is TRBJ2-7, with 7 bases that match TRBD2. This CDR3 spans 15 amino acids. After removal of 7 bases from V and 1 base from J, the junction contained 10 bases not matched to a gene. Germline values: CDR1 MDHEN, CDR2 SYDVKM. DNA for the CDR3: TGTGCCAGCACCCGTAGCGGGTATAGGTCCTACGAGCAGTACTTC. Translation gives CASTRSGYRSYEQYF.

As to this clone: The sample has other DNA sequences that encode this CDR3 too. The chain combines TRBV5-1 with TRBJ1-4, with a possible D match to TRBD1 (5 bases). V was shortened by 0 bases and J by 3 bases, with 9 bases between the two germline ends. The CDR3 length is 15 residues. CDR1 is SGHRS, CDR2 YFSETQ, per germline. CDR3 sequence reads: CASSLAAGSNEKLFF. The CDR3 nucleotides read TGCGCCAGCAGCTTGGCAGCAGGGTCTAATGAAAAACTGTTTTTT.

The chain carries TRBV2 and TRBJ2-1; 9 bases match TRBD2. Germline trimming cut 4 bases from V and 5 bases from J; bases unmatched to any gene: 6. Germline loops: CDR1 SNHLY, CDR2 FYNNEI. The CDR3 covers 15 residues. As DNA, the CDR3 is TGTGCCAGCAGTGGATACCAGCGGGAGGACAATGAGCAGTTCTTC. Translated: CASSGYQREDNEQFF.

This chain connects TRBV4-2 to TRBJ2-7; D ambiguous. In germline, CDR1 is LGHNA, CDR2 YNFKEQ. Trimming removed 1 base from V and 0 bases from J, with 13 bases in between. This CDR3 region has 16 residues. The CDR3: CASSQVDGKSSYEQYF. The CDR3 coding sequence is TGTGCCAGCAGCCAAGTTGACGGCAAAAGCTCCTACGAGCAGTACTTC.